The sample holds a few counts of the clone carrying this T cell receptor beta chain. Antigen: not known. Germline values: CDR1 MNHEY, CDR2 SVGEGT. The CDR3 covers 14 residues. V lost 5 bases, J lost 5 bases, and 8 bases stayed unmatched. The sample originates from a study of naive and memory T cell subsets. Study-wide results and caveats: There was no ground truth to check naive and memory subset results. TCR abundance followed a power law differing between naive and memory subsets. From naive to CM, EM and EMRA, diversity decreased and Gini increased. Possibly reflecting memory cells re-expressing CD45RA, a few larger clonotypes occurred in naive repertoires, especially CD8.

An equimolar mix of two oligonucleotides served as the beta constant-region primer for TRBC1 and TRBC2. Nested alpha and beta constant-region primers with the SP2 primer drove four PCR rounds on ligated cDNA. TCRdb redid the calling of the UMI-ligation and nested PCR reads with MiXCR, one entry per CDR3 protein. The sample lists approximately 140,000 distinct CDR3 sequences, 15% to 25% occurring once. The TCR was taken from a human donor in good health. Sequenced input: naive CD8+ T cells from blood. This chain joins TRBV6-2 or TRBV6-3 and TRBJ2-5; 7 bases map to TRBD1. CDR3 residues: CASSHYRGRETQYF. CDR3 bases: TGTGCCAGCAGTCATTACAGGGGAAGGGAGACCCAGTACTTC.